The rows below give T cell receptor beta chains drawn from one sample of a study of T cell responses to AZD1222 COVID-19 vaccine. The repertoire was sequenced with immunoSEQ multiplex PCR; TCRdb's copy has only in-frame clones and lacks some. The sample includes approximately 57,000 clones, around 88% of them seen just once. The material was peripheral blood, obtained on day 0 of AZD1222 vaccination. The receptors derive from an adult in good health. Both conserved end residues are part of each CDR3. D genes are given only for firm matches.

j_gene: TRBJ2-3; d_gene: NA; v_gene: TRBV29-1; CDR3nt: TGCAGCGCTGAGAACACAGATACGCAGTATTTT; CDR3aa: CSAENTDTQYF
j_gene: TRBJ1-1; d_gene: NA; v_gene: TRBV10-3; CDR3nt: TGTGCCATCAGTGACCCAACCGCGGGGGCCGGGGACACTGAAGCTTTCTTT; CDR3aa: CAISDPTAGAGDTEAFF
j_gene: TRBJ2-1; d_gene: TRBD2; v_gene: TRBV19; CDR3nt: TGTGCCAGTAGTCCTCGACTAGCGGGAGGGCGAAATGAGCAGTTCTTC; CDR3aa: CASSPRLAGGRNEQFF
j_gene: TRBJ1-2; d_gene: NA; v_gene: TRBV7-3; CDR3nt: TGTGCCAGCAGCCTAATGGGATTGGGGTCATACTACACCTTC; CDR3aa: CASSLMGLGSYYTF
j_gene: TRBJ1-2; d_gene: NA; v_gene: TRBV11-2; CDR3nt: TGTGCCAGCAGCTTAGATTGGGACTACTATGGCTACACCTTC; CDR3aa: CASSLDWDYYGYTF
j_gene: TRBJ2-1; d_gene: TRBD1; v_gene: TRBV18; CDR3nt: TGTGCCAGCTCGCCCATGAGACAGGGGGCACATGAGCAGTTCTTC; CDR3aa: CASSPMRQGAHEQFF
j_gene: TRBJ1-5; d_gene: NA; v_gene: TRBV2; CDR3nt: TGTGCCAGCAGCAGGGTAAGGGATCAGCCCCAGCATTTT; CDR3aa: CASSRVRDQPQHF
j_gene: TRBJ2-7; d_gene: NA; v_gene: TRBV5-6; CDR3nt: TGTGCCAGCAGCTTGGCGGGGGGCTGGTCCTACGAGCAGTACTTC; CDR3aa: CASSLAGGWSYEQYF
j_gene: TRBJ2-5; d_gene: NA; v_gene: TRBV3-1/TRBV3-2; CDR3nt: TGTGCCAGCAGCCAAGGGCTAGCGAGTCTGGGAAAAGAGACCCAGTACTTC; CDR3aa: CASSQGLASLGKETQYF
j_gene: TRBJ2-3; d_gene: NA; v_gene: TRBV7-9; CDR3nt: TGTGCCAGCAGCCCAGTCCCACCGGTAGCAGATACGCAGTATTTT; CDR3aa: CASSPVPPVADTQYF